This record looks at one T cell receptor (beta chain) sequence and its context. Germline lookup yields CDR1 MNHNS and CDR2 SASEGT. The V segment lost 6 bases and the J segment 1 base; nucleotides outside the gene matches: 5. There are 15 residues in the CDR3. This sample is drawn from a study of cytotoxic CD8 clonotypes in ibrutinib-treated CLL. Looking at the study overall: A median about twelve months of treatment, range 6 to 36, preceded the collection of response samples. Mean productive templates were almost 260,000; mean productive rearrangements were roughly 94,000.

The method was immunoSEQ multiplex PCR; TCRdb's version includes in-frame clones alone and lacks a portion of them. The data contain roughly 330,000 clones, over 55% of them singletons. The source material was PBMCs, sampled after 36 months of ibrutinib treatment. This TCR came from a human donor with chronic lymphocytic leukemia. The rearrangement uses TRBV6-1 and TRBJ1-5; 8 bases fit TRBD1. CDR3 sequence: CASRMDRVSNQPQHF. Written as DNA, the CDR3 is TGTGCCAGCAGGATGGACAGGGTAAGCAATCAGCCCCAGCATTTT.